The rows below give T cell receptor beta chains drawn from one sample of a study of blood T cell repertoires in COVID-19. Profiling relied on immunoSEQ multiplex PCR, and the TCRdb table lists in-frame clones only, not all of them. The repertoire consists of roughly 430,000 clones, with approximately 86% occurring once and the leading ten covering approximately 2%. The specimen was PBMCs or T cells enriched from blood (not recorded which). The receptors here all came from a woman aged 40 to 50 with acute COVID-19. CDR3s include the opening cysteine and the closing phenylalanine or tryptophan. D genes are given only for firm matches. The size field is filled for only some rows; it gives once, few, many or a size class.

>.|TRBV1|.|TRBJ2-5
TGCACCAGGGCATCAGAGGACAGGCAAGAGACCCAGTACTTC
CTRASEDRQETQYF
>TRBD1|TRBV10-2|.|TRBJ1-1
TGCGCCACGTTAAGGGGGCTGGCTGAAGCTTTCTTT
CATLRGLAEAFF
>TRBD2|TRBV11-2|.|TRBJ2-3
TGTGCCAGCAGCTTCCGGACTAGCGGGGTTACAGATACGCAGTATTTT
CASSFRTSGVTDTQYF
>.|TRBV3-1/TRBV3-2|.|TRBJ2-7
TGTGCCAGCAGAAATCGAGGGTCAACCTACGAGCAGTACTTC
CASRNRGSTYEQYF
>.|TRBV15|.|TRBJ1-1
TGTGCCACCAGCAGAGCCGGCGACAGCGTAGACACTGAAGCTTTCTTT
CATSRAGDSVDTEAFF
>TRBD1|TRBV7-9|.|TRBJ1-2
TGTGCCAGCAGCGCAATGGACAGGCTGAACTATGGCTACACCTTC
CASSAMDRLNYGYTF
>TRBD2|TRBV27|once|TRBJ2-4
TGTGCCAGCAGTTTCGACCGGACTAGCGTAAACATTCAGTACTTC
CASSFDRTSVNIQYF
>TRBD1|TRBV2|.|TRBJ1-2
TGTGCCAGCAGTGAAGCGGACAGGGTGGGGGGCTACACCTTC
CASSEADRVGGYTF
>.|TRBV9|.|TRBJ1-1
TGTGCCAGCAGCGTAGTAGTGAACACTGAAGCTTTCTTT
CASSVVVNTEAFF
>.|TRBV19|.|TRBJ1-5
TGTGCCAGTACCCCAATAGGGGGTAGCGGGCAGCCCCAGCATTTT
CASTPIGGSGQPQHF
>.|TRBV27|.|TRBJ1-5
TGTGCCAGTAGACCAGGGTCGGGCAATCAGCCCCAGCATTTT
CASRPGSGNQPQHF
>TRBD1|TRBV24-1|.|TRBJ2-7
TGTGCCACCAGTGATCCAACAGGGGTAATCCACGAGCAGTACTTC
CATSDPTGVIHEQYF
>.|TRBV2|.|TRBJ1-2
TGTGCCAGCACGGATGGGGGCGGCTACACCTTC
CASTDGGGYTF
>.|TRBV11-2|.|TRBJ2-3
TGTGCCAGCAGCTTATCGGTCAGCACAGATACGCAGTATTTT
CASSLSVSTDTQYF
>TRBD1|TRBV18|once|TRBJ2-5
TGTGCCAGCTCACCAGTTCATCCGGGACAGGGGAGTTCGTGGCAGTACTTC
CASSPVHPGQGSSWQYF
>.|TRBV19|.|TRBJ1-2
TGTGCCAGTAGTGCCCGGACTTATGGCTACACCTTC
CASSARTYGYTF
>.|TRBV6-5|few|TRBJ1-5
TGTGCCAGTATAGGGGTCCCTAATCAGCCCCAGCATTTT
CASIGVPNQPQHF
>.|TRBV29-1|.|TRBJ1-1
TGCAGCGCGTATAGACCGGGGGGCGCTGAAGCTTTCTTT
CSAYRPGGAEAFF
>TRBD1|TRBV5-4|.|TRBJ1-6
TGTGCCAGCAGTCGGGACAGGGTTAATTCACCCCTCCACTTT
CASSRDRVNSPLHF
>.|TRBV27|once|TRBJ1-1
TGTGCCAGCACCTCGGGACTTATGAACACTGAAGCTTTCTTT
CASTSGLMNTEAFF
>.|TRBV19|.|TRBJ1-2
TGTGCCAGTATGTCAGGTTTTAACTATGGCTACACCTTC
CASMSGFNYGYTF
>TRBD2|TRBV19|once|TRBJ2-1
TGTGCCAGTAGTACCCCCGGGACGGGGGGAATGAAGCAGTTCTTC
CASSTPGTGGMKQFF
>TRBD1|TRBV19|once|TRBJ1-2
TGTGCCAGTAGTATCCGGACAGGGGATGGCTACACCTTC
CASSIRTGDGYTF
>.|TRBV9|.|TRBJ2-2
TGTGCCAGCAGCGGGCTTGGTGGTTCCGGGGAGCTGTTTTTT
CASSGLGGSGELFF
>.|TRBV19|.|TRBJ2-7
TGTGCCAGTAGTAGCCCGCGGGATACCTACGAGCAGTACTTC
CASSSPRDTYEQYF
>.|TRBV18|.|TRBJ2-3
TGTGCCAGCTCACCACTAGGACCTGGAGGGGGCGAAACGCAGTATTTT
CASSPLGPGGGETQYF
>.|TRBV11-3|.|TRBJ2-7
TGTGCCAGCAGCGCTGGGGTAGCGTCGCCGCAGTACTTC
CASSAGVASPQYF
>TRBD2|TRBV5-1|.|TRBJ2-2
TGCGCCAGCAGGGATGTAGCGGGGGTCACCGGGGAGCTGTTTTTT
CASRDVAGVTGELFF
>TRBD2|TRBV30|.|TRBJ2-1
TGTGCCTGGACAGTTGCAGCGGGGGTTTTGTGGAATGAGCAGTTCTTC
CAWTVAAGVLWNEQFF